This T cell receptor (beta chain) was recovered during a study of neoadjuvant nivolumab and ipilimumab in lung cancer. In the study overall: Patients got nivolumab 3 mg/kg on days 1, 15 and 29; combination added ipilimumab 1 mg/kg day 1.

Overall study results and limits: Blood richness before therapy tracked richness in tumors resected after neoadjuvant therapy.

Germline CDR1 is SGHDN and CDR2 is FVKESK. V was clipped by 1 base and J by 9 bases, with 16 bases between them. The CDR3 sequence is 16 residues long. Assay used: immunoSEQ multiplex PCR; TCRdb lists only in-frame clones, some missing. The profile covers about 29,000 clones, with about 83% appearing a single time and 4.5% to 5.5% taken by the ten largest. Of note for this clone: What it binds is not known.

The sample consisted of tumor tissue, taken after neoadjuvant nivolumab, alone or with ipilimumab, at or shortly before surgery. This receptor was identified in an adult with non-small cell lung cancer. The chain links TRBV14 to TRBJ1-6; D possibly corresponds to TRBD1 (5 bases). The chain's CDR3 is CASSQGGAGTTSPLHF. The CDR3 DNA reads TGTGCCAGCAGCCAAGGGGGTGCCGGGACGACTTCACCCCTCCACTTT.